The sequence of this T cell receptor (beta chain) was determined in a study of blood T cell repertoires in COVID-19. For the study at large: COVID-19 samples from acute and convalescent phases originated in the United States, Italy and Spain.

Original data processing: Reference gene primer amplification in the assay estimated nucleated cell counts. Clones were sequenced by immunoSEQ multiplex PCR, and TCRdb holds only the in-frame ones, with some missing. The V and J calls and clone size are taken from that table; D and trimming were inferred from the DNA. The sample contains roughly 200,000 clones, nearly 90% of which appear only once. This TCR was sampled from a woman aged 18-30 years who had recovered from COVID-19. Sample: peripheral blood.

CDR3 region: CSVEEGLRGYTF. The DNA for the CDR3 is TGCAGCGTTGAAGAGGGACTGAGGGGCTACACCTTC. This chain joins TRBV29-1 and TRBJ1-2; D possibly corresponds to TRBD1 (5 bases). The CDR3 loop spans 12 amino acids. Germline lookup yields CDR1 SQVTM and CDR2 ANQGSEA. Trimming left V 0 bases short and J 8 bases short, with 10 bases between.